Detailed here is one T cell receptor beta chain. Its antigen remains unknown. CDR1 is MNHNS, CDR2 SASEGT, per germline. The V gene lost 8 bases and the J gene lost 6 bases, with 11 bases spanning the gap. The CDR3 runs to 13 residues. Researchers used the Oncomine TCR Beta short-read assay to sequence DNA from cultured CD4+ T cells. Once CD4+ T cells had been cultured, genomic DNA was extracted from them. One entry per CDR3 protein results from TCRdb running MiXCR on the PCR reads. The profile shows several thousand distinct CDR3 sequences, approximately 49% of them singletons. Treatment described: roughly nine-day PBMC culture with coronavirus spike peptide pools or control peptides (ViraFEST assay). During the years 2011-2018, before the COVID-19 pandemic, the unexposed donor's CD4+ T cells were collected. Negative selection enriched CD4+ T cells from cultures at less than 11 days. This sample was taken from a study of vaccination and CD4 T cells after COVID-19.

The study, taken as a whole, reports: Early post-infection timepoints were not included, and relatively few convalescent patients were studied.

The chain couples TRBV6-1 to TRBJ1-6, with D possibly being TRBD1 (5 bases). The TCR comes from a human donor in good health. The material sequenced was CD4+ T cells from blood, cultured in vitro. The CDR3 DNA follows: TGTGCCAGCGTCGGGGGGTTTAATTCACCCCTCCACTTT. It is translated as CASVGGFNSPLHF.